A single T cell receptor beta chain is shown here with its context. Its specificity is not known. There were no participants with HIV treated outside the United States. This record belongs to a study of long-term antiretroviral therapy in people with HIV. Study-wide results and caveats: Nothing was known about ART adherence, viral resistance or changes in therapy. HIV repertoires spanned tighter CDR3 length ranges than controls did.

An immunoSEQ assay, version v3.0, was performed at survey level. Produced via immunoSEQ multiplex PCR; TCRdb's table is partial and in-frame only. The sample holds 28,000 or so clones, less than 90% seen once. The specimen comprised unsorted PBMCs, sampled 0.4 years after starting antiretroviral therapy. This clonotype was sampled from a man between 18 and 35 years old with HIV.

The CDR3 region has the DNA TGTGCCAGCTCCCTTATATCGCAGGGCGTTGGAAACACCATATATTTT. Protein sequence: CASSLISQGVGNTIYF. This rearrangement joins TRBV18 to TRBJ1-3, with a tentative D call TRBD1 (5 bases). This CDR3 comprises 16 residues. Trimming removed 6 bases from V and 3 bases from J, with 18 bases in between. Germline CDR1 reads KGHSH; CDR2 reads LQKENI.